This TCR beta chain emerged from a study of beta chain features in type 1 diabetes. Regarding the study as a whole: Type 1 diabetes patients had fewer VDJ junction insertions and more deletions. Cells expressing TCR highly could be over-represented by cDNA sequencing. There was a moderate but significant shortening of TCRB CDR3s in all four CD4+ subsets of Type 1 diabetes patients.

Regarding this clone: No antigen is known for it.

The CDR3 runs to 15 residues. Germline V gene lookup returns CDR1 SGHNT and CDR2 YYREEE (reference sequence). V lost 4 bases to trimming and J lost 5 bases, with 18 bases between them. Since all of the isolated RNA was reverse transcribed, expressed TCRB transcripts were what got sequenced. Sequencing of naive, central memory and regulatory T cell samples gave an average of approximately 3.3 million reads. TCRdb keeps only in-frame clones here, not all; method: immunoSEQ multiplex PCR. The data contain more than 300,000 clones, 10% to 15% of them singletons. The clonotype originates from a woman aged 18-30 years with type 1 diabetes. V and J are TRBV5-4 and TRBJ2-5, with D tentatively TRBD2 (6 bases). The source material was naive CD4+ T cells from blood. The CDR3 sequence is CASSHRDGTVETQYF. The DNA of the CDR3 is TGTGCCAGCAGCCACCGTGACGGGACTGTGGAGACCCAGTACTTC. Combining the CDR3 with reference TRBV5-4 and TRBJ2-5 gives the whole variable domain ETGVTQSPTHLIKTRGQQVTLRCSSQSGHNTVSWYQQALGQGPQFIFQYYREEENGRGNFPPRFSGLQFPNYSSELNVNALELDDSALYLCASSHRDGTVETQYFGPGTRLLVL.